Presented here are 16 T cell receptor beta chains from one specimen sequenced in a study of cytomegalovirus exposure and HLA in healthy donors. The PCR ran on 60 Vbeta and 13 Jbeta primers. Assay used: immunoSEQ multiplex PCR; TCRdb lists only in-frame clones, some missing. The data show some 180,000 clones, around 80% seen once. Sequenced sample: PBMCs. The receptor source for this set is a man aged 40-49 years in good health and CMV-seronegative.

The chain couples TRBV4-2 to TRBJ2-7; 7 bases are a match to TRBD2. The ends lost 0 bases at V and 2 bases at J; junction bases unmatched: 4. Germline V gene lookup returns CDR1 LGHNA and CDR2 YNFKEQ. The CDR3 runs to 15 residues. The CDR3 nucleotides are TGTGCCAGCAGCCAAGAAGCGGGATTCACCTACGAGCAGTACTTC. This sequence encodes CASSQEAGFTYEQYF.

The chain recombines TRBV19 with TRBJ2-3; possibly TRBD2 for D (6 bases). V lost 4 bases to trimming and J lost 6 bases, with 14 bases between them. Germline V CDR1 and CDR2: LNHDA, SQIVND (reference sequence). The length of the CDR3 is 14 residues. The CDR3: CASSTGGRRDTQYF. The DNA of the CDR3 is TGTGCCAGTAGTACCGGGGGACGGAGGGATACGCAGTATTTT. Full variable domain (rest looked up from reference TRBV19 and TRBJ2-3): DGGITQSPKYLFRKEGQNVTLSCEQNLNHDAMYWYRQDPGQGLRLIYYSQIVNDFQKGDIAEGYSVSREKKESFPLTVTSAQKNPTAFYLCASSTGGRRDTQYFGPGTRLTVL.

The chain couples TRBV4-2 to TRBJ1-2, with TRBD1 as a possible D gene (6 bases). The CDR3 runs to 15 residues. V was shortened by 3 bases and J by 2 bases, with 13 bases between the two germline ends. Germline V gene sequence: CDR1 LGHNA, CDR2 YNFKEQ. DNA of the CDR3: TGTGCCAGCAGCCAGAACACCGGGACAAACTATGGCTACACCTTC. Protein sequence: CASSQNTGTNYGYTF.

CDR3 sequence (DNA): TGTGCCAGCAGCTTAGTAGCGGGAAGGTACGAGCAGTACTTC. It codes for CASSLVAGRYEQYF. The chain uses TRBV7-2 and TRBJ2-7; 8 bases map to TRBD2. Germline CDR1 is SGHTA and CDR2 is FQGNSA. Unmatched junction bases numbered 3, after V lost 1 base and J lost 4 bases. CDR3 length: 14 residues. Drawing the rest from reference TRBV7-2 and TRBJ2-7, the complete variable domain is GAGVSQSPSNKVTEKGKDVELRCDPISGHTALYWYRQSLGQGLEFLIYFQGNSAPDKSGLPSDRFSAERTGGSVSTLTIQRTQQEDSAVYLCASSLVAGRYEQYFGPGTRLTVT.

The CDR3, as DNA: TGCGCCAGCAGCTCGACTAGCGGGGTTGAGACCCAGTACTTC. Protein sequence: CASSSTSGVETQYF. The chain links TRBV5-1 to TRBJ2-5; 11 bases fit TRBD2. The CDR3 spans 14 residues. CDR1 SGHRS and CDR2 YFSETQ come from the germline V gene. The junction had 3 bases not matched to a gene; V was cut back by 3 bases and J by 5 bases. Full variable domain (rest looked up from reference TRBV5-1 and TRBJ2-5): KAGVTQTPRYLIKTRGQQVTLSCSPISGHRSVSWYQQTPGQGLQFLFEYFSETQRNKGNFPGRFSGRQFSNSRSEMNVSTLELGDSALYLCASSSTSGVETQYFGPGTRLLVL.

In DNA, the CDR3 is TGTGCCAGAAGCTTGGGCCAGGGGAGGGCAGATACGCAGTATTTT. As protein: CARSLGQGRADTQYF. The V gene is TRBV5-3, the J gene TRBJ2-3; D is possibly TRBD2 (7 bases). TRBV5-3 is an ORF, with its function uncertain. The CDR3 is 15 amino acids. V was trimmed by 0 bases and J by 4 bases, leaving 12 bases between them.

The chain employs TRBV5-1 and TRBJ1-4; 10 bases are shared with TRBD1. The CDR3 runs to 18 residues. Germline CDR1 and CDR2: SGHRS and YFSETQ. Germline trimming cut 4 bases from V and 5 bases from J; bases unmatched to any gene: 14. CDR3 DNA sequence: TGCGCCAGCAGCGCGGCGGGGACAGGGGACAGTTGGAATGAAAAACTGTTTTTT. As protein: CASSAAGTGDSWNEKLFF.

The chain couples TRBV5-4 to TRBJ1-1; 8 bases are a match to TRBD1. Unmatched junction bases numbered 9, after V lost 2 bases and J lost 0 bases. Germline CDR1 reads SGHNT; CDR2 reads YYREEE (reference sequence). The CDR3 loop spans 17 amino acids. For the CDR3, the DNA is TGTGCCAGCAGCTTAGGACAGGGTGGCCCAATGAACACTGAAGCTTTCTTT. Protein product: CASSLGQGGPMNTEAFF.

The V and J genes are TRBV2 and TRBJ1-6; 7 positions agree with TRBD1. Per germline, CDR1 SNHLY and CDR2 FYNNEI. The CDR3 extends over 14 amino acids. J was trimmed by 10 bases and V by 8 bases; bases with no gene match: 11. In DNA form, the CDR3 reads TGTGCCAGCTGCCAGGGGGAGGCAGACTCACCCCTCCACTTT. Translating it yields CASCQGEADSPLHF.

The rearrangement links TRBV28 to TRBJ1-5; TRBD1 matches at 8 bases. Germline CDR1 reads MDHEN; CDR2 reads SYDVKM. Unmatched junction bases numbered 12, after V lost 4 bases and J lost 4 bases. The CDR3 covers 17 residues. In nucleotides, the CDR3 is TGTGCCAGCAGTTCCAGTCGTCTCAGGGGGCAAAATCAGCCCCAGCATTTT. Protein: CASSSSRLRGQNQPQHF.

This clone appeared a few times. The rearrangement joins TRBV2 to TRBJ2-2; possible D gene TRBD2, 5 bases. The germline V gene has CDR1 SNHLY and CDR2 FYNNEI. CDR3 length: 13 amino acids. V was shortened by 5 bases and J by 5 bases, with 9 bases between the two germline ends. The CDR3 here is CASSPSGTGELFF. Here the CDR3 DNA reads TGTGCCAGCAGTCCCTCGGGGACCGGGGAGCTGTTTTTT.

The CDR3 loop is CASISAGHPNTEAFF. CDR3 sequence (DNA): TGTGCCAGTATATCAGCGGGGCACCCGAACACTGAAGCTTTCTTT. V usage is TRBV19 and J usage is TRBJ1-1; perhaps TRBD1 as D (5 bases). Germline V gene sequence: CDR1 LNHDA, CDR2 SQIVND (reference sequence). CDR3 length: 15 amino acids. V was pared by 7 bases and J by 1 base, with 16 bases between.

The rearrangement uses TRBV6-6 and TRBJ2-5, with 9 positions matching TRBD1. V shed 6 bases and J 5 bases; nucleotides not matched to a gene: 4. Germline V gene data show CDR1 as MNHNY and CDR2 as SVGAGI (reference sequence). The CDR3 spans 13 residues. CDR3 protein: CASRQGAGETQYF. CDR3 DNA sequence: TGTGCCAGCAGACAGGGGGCTGGGGAGACCCAGTACTTC.

This clone showed up just a few times. J is TRBJ2-5 and V is TRBV7-3, with 8 positions matching TRBD2. Germline trimming cut 1 base from V and 5 bases from J; bases unmatched to any gene: 3. CDR3 length: 14 residues. Looked up from germline, CDR1 is SGHTA and CDR2 is FQGTGA. The CDR3 sequence is CASSLIGGVETQYF. The CDR3 DNA is TGTGCCAGCAGCTTAATCGGGGGGGTTGAGACCCAGTACTTC.

The chain combines TRBV27 with TRBJ1-2; D is possibly TRBD1 (6 bases). The CDR3 runs to 16 residues. Germline values: CDR1 MNHEY, CDR2 SMNVEV (reference sequence). V dropped 6 bases and J dropped 4 bases, with 21 bases sitting between them. The CDR3 DNA follows: TGTGCCAGCAGAGGGGGAGCGAAGGGACACAGCTATGGCTACACCTTC. Protein product: CASRGGAKGHSYGYTF.

J is TRBJ2-1 and V is TRBV27, with TRBD2 identical over 12 bases. Trimming at V came to 5 bases and at J to 2 bases, leaving 4 bases not matched to a gene. This CDR3 region has 16 residues. Germline CDR1 is MNHEY and CDR2 is SMNVEV (reference sequence). CDR3 sequence (DNA): TGTGCCAGCAGTCCTCTAGCGGGAGGGCCCTACAATGAGCAGTTCTTC. It yields the protein CASSPLAGGPYNEQFF.